One sample yielded the 8 T cell receptor beta chains listed below, sequenced in a study of T cell responses to AZD1222 COVID-19 vaccine (dated by TCRdb to the early 2020s). The time point label, read with the paper, signifies: baseline before first vaccination. Receptor libraries were prepared by the immunoSEQ multiplex PCR assay. What TCRdb holds here is the immuneACCESS table cut down to in-frame rearrangements. Part of the clones is not present; checked against another copy, under half of the missing clones reflect an unresolved V gene, and the others are unexplained. The sample table lists 90,000 or so clones, 70% to 90% of them with a count of one. More than 6% of the sample comes from the top ten. Here the sequenced sample was peripheral blood, taken on day 0 of AZD1222 vaccination. All receptors derive from an adult in good health.

This clone turned up a few times. The genes are TRBV7-8 and TRBJ1-1; TRBD1 aligns across 8 bases. V lost 5 bases, J lost 1 base, and 3 bases stayed unmatched. This CDR3 is 14 amino acids long. The germline CDR1 and CDR2 sequences are SGHVS and FQNEAQ. CDR3 nucleotides: TGTGCCAGCAGCGATGACAGGGGGAACACTGAAGCTTTCTTT. This gives the protein CASSDDRGNTEAFF.

There are a few counts of this clone. The CDR3 spells CASSPPGLAYEQFF. In nucleotides, the CDR3 is TGTGCCAGCAGTCCCCCGGGACTAGCATATGAGCAGTTCTTC. This rearrangement joins TRBV7-8 to TRBJ2-1; 9 bases align to TRBD2. The CDR3 sequence is 14 residues long. Losses at the gene ends were 6 bases for V and 8 bases for J; bases not matched to a gene: 8. From germline, CDR1 is SGHVS and CDR2 FQNEAQ.

The CDR3 DNA reads TGTGCCATCAGTGCCCTAGCGGGAGACTACAATGAGCAGTTCTTC. Its protein is CAISALAGDYNEQFF. J is TRBJ2-1 and V is TRBV10-3; 10 bases line up with TRBD2. The V and J ends lost 4 bases and 3 bases, in that order; junction bases with no gene match: 3. The CDR3 has 15 residues. The germline gives CDR1 ENHRY, CDR2 SYGVKD.

The gene calls are TRBV6-1 and TRBJ1-2, with D perhaps matching TRBD1 (6 bases). CDR1 is MNHNS, CDR2 SASEGT, per germline. With 2 bases removed from V and 3 bases from J, the gap between germline ends came to 13 bases. This CDR3 is 15 amino acids long. CDR3 sequence: CASSEISGGYYGYTF. CDR3 nucleotides: TGTGCCAGCAGTGAAATCAGCGGGGGCTACTATGGCTACACCTTC.

The gene calls are TRBV3-1 (or the pseudogene TRBV3-2) and TRBJ2-2; D unresolved. V was clipped by 1 base and J by 7 bases, with 4 bases between them. In germline, CDR1 is LGHDT, CDR2 YNNKEL (reference sequence). The CDR3 is made up of 12 amino acids. The CDR3 DNA sequence: TGTGCCAGCAGCCAAGCAGGCGGGGAGCTGTTTTTT. Translating gives CASSQAGGELFF.

The genes are TRBV6-5 and TRBJ1-3, with D possibly matching TRBD1 (6 bases). Germline CDR1 is MNHEY and CDR2 is SVGAGI. This CDR3 has 15 residues. V lost 6 bases and J 0 bases, leaving 12 bases between the germline ends. The CDR3 DNA sequence: TGTGCCAGCAGCTCTAGGGGGACCTCTGGAAACACCATATATTTT. Translation: CASSSRGTSGNTIYF.

V gene TRBV10-3 combines with J gene TRBJ1-2, with D possibly TRBD1 on 5 matching bases. The CDR3 has 13 amino acids. V was trimmed by 11 bases and J by 7 bases, leaving 20 bases between them. Germline V CDR1 and CDR2: ENHRY, SYGVKD. As DNA, the CDR3 is TGTGCCCTCACCTCGGGGGGAGGAGGTGGCTACACCTTC. It is translated as CALTSGGGGGYTF.

V and J are TRBV5-1 and TRBJ1-2; no clear D gene. Trimming shortened V by 0 bases and J by 3 bases, and 6 bases separated the two germline ends. The CDR3 is 13 residues long. CDR1 SGHRS and CDR2 YFSETQ come from the germline V gene. The CDR3 sequence: CASSLGQHYGYTF. In DNA, the CDR3 is TGCGCCAGCAGCTTGGGTCAGCACTATGGCTACACCTTC.